The clone carrying this TCR beta chain was observed a handful of times. Libraries were prepared by immunoSEQ multiplex PCR; TCRdb keeps only in-frame clonotypes and omits some of them. This sample carries fewer than 350,000 clones, more than 75% of them seen once, and the ten largest clones take less than 2.5%. These data are taken from a study of blood T cell repertoires in COVID-19. The CDR3 runs to 15 residues. With 0 bases clipped from V and 5 bases from J, the junction kept 4 bases outside the gene matches. In germline, CDR1 is MNHEY, CDR2 SVGAGI. What was sequenced was peripheral blood. The chain uses TRBV6-5 and TRBJ1-1; TRBD1 agrees at 9 bases. The TCR originated in a woman aged 30 to 39 who had recovered from COVID-19. The CDR3 sequence: CASSYSMTGGTEAFF. DNA for the CDR3: TGTGCCAGCAGTTACTCGATGACAGGGGGGACTGAAGCTTTCTTT.